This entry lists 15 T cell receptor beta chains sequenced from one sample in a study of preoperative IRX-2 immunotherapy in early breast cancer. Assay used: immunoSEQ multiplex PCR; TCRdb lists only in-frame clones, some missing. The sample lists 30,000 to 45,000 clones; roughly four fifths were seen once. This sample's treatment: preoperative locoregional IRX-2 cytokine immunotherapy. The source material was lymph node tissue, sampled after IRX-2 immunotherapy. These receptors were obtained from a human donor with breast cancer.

The CDR3 protein is CASSSRIVQGGYGYTF. The CDR3 coding sequence is TGTGCCAGCAGCTCCAGGATCGTACAGGGAGGCTATGGCTACACCTTC. V usage is TRBV11-3 and J usage is TRBJ1-2; possibly TRBD1 for D (6 bases). Germline lookup yields CDR1 SGHNT and CDR2 YENEEA. The CDR3 totals 16 residues. V lost 4 bases to trimming and J lost 4 bases, with 19 bases between them.

CDR3 in amino acids: CASSWGDRSEVIETQYF. The CDR3 bases are TGCGCCAGCAGCTGGGGGGACCGATCCGAAGTAATAGAGACCCAGTACTTC. The chain uses TRBV5-1 and TRBJ2-5, with D maybe TRBD2 (6 bases). The CDR3 has 17 amino acids. The germline CDR1 and CDR2 sequences are SGHRS and YFSETQ. The germline V and J ends were trimmed by 3 bases and 4 bases, with 22 bases remaining between them.

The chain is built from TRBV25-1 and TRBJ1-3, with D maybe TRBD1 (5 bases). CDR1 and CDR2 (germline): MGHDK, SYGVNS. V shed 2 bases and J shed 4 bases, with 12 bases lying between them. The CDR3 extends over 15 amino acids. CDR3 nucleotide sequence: TGTGCCAGCAGTGAAAATACCAGGGCAGGAAACACCATATATTTT. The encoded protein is CASSENTRAGNTIYF.

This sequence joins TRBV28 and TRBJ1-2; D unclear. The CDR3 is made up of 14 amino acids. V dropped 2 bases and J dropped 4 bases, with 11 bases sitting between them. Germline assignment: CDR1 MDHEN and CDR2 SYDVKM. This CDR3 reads CASSLVLSSYGYTF. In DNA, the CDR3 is TGTGCCAGCAGTTTAGTGCTAAGCAGCTATGGCTACACCTTC.

CDR3 protein: CASSHTYQTDSSYGYTF. As DNA, the CDR3 is TGCGCCAGCAGCCATACATACCAAACAGACTCGTCTTATGGCTACACCTTC. This chain joins TRBV23-1 and TRBJ1-2; the D is unclear. TRBV23-1 is marked as an open reading frame, function uncertain. This CDR3 spans 17 amino acids. V shed 6 bases and J shed 5 bases, with 25 bases lying between them.

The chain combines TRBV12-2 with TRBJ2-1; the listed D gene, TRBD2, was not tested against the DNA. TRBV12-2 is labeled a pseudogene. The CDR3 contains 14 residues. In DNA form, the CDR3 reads TGTGCCACCCTGCGGGGGGGCGGGTACAATGAGCAGTTCTTC. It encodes CATLRGGGYNEQFF.

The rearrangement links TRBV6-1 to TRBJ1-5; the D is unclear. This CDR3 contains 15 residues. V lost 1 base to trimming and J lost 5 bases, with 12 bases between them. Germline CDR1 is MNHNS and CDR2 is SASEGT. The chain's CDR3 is CASSEVNVIYQPQHF. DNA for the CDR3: TGTGCCAGCAGTGAAGTCAACGTAATCTATCAGCCCCAGCATTTT.

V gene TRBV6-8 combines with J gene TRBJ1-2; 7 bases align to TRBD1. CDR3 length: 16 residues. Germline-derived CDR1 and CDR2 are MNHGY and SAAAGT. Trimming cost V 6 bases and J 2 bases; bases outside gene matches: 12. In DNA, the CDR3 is TGTGCCAGCAGACAAACCGGGACAGCTTCAAACTATGGCTACACCTTC. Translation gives CASRQTGTASNYGYTF.

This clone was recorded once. The CDR3 here is CASSLWSSGGLGAEQYF. CDR3 DNA: TGTGCCAGCAGTTTATGGTCATCGGGGGGGCTAGGGGCCGAGCAGTACTTC. The V gene is TRBV28, the J gene TRBJ2-7; 8 bases align to TRBD2. Per germline, CDR1 MDHEN and CDR2 SYDVKM. J was trimmed by 6 bases and V by 0 bases; bases with no gene match: 13. This CDR3 has 17 residues.

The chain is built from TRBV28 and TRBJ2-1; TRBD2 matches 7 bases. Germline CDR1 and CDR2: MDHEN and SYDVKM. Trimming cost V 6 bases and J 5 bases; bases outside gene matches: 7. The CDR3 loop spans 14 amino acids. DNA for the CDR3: TGTGCCAGCAGAACGGGGGGTTATAACAATGAGCAGTTCTTC. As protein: CASRTGGYNNEQFF.

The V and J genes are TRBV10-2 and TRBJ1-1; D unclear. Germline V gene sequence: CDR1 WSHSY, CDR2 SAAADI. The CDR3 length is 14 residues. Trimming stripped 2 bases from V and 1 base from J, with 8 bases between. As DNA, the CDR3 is TGCGCCAGCAGTGAGGGGAGACGGAACACTGAAGCTTTCTTT. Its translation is CASSEGRRNTEAFF.

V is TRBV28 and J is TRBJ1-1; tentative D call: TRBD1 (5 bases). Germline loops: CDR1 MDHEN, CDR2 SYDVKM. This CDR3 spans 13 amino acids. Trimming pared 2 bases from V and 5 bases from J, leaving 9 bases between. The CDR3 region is CASSLGGRTEAFF. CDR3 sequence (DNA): TGTGCCAGCAGTTTAGGGGGTCGGACTGAAGCTTTCTTT.

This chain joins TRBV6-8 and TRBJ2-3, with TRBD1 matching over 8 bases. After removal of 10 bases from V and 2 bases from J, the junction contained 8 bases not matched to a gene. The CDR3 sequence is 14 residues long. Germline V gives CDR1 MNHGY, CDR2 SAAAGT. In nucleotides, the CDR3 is TGTGCCATCCGGGACAGGCCCTACACAGATACGCAGTATTTT. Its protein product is CAIRDRPYTDTQYF.

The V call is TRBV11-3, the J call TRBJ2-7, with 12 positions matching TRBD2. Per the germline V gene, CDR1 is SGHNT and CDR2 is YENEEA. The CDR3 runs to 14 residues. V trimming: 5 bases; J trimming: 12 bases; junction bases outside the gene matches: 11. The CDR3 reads CASSPGLAGLLLYF. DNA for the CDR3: TGTGCCAGCAGCCCTGGACTAGCGGGGTTGCTTTTGTACTTC. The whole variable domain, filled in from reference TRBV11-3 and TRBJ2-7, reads EAGVVQSPRYKIIEKKQPVAFWCNPISGHNTLYWYLQNLGQGPELLIRYENEEAVDDSQLPKDRFSAERLKGVDSTLKIQPAELGDSAVYLCASSPGLAGLLLYFGPGTRLTVT.

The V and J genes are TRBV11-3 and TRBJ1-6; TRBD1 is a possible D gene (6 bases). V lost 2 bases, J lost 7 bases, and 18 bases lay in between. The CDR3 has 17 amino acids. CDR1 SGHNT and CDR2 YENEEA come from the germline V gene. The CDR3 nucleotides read TGTGCCAGCAGCTTAAGGTCCGGGGGGGCGAGAAATTCACCCCTCCACTTT. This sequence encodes CASSLRSGGARNSPLHF. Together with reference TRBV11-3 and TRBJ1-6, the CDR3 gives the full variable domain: EAGVVQSPRYKIIEKKQPVAFWCNPISGHNTLYWYLQNLGQGPELLIRYENEEAVDDSQLPKDRFSAERLKGVDSTLKIQPAELGDSAVYLCASSLRSGGARNSPLHFGNGTRLTVT.